Reported below is one TCR beta chain. Its antigen is not identified. A read error may be the cause here, since a much bigger clone is one base away. The data were taken from a study of blood T cells in healthy people across ages. A second PCR of 7 to 11 cycles used a sample-barcoded 5' primer and a J-beta primer mix. TCRdb re-analysed the 5' RACE reads in MiXCR, keeping a single row per CDR3 protein. The repertoire holds approximately 700,000 distinct CDR3 sequences, around 32% seen once, with 15% to 17% in the top ten. CDR3 length: 15 amino acids. Germline CDR1 SGHRS, CDR2 YFSETQ. V shed 3 bases and J shed 0 bases, with 13 bases lying between them. General study results and limits: Expanded clonotype changes were possibly confounded by unknown donor CMV status.

Healthy Caucasian individuals from Russia aged about 6 to 95 were enrolled as donors. Sequenced input: blood. The TCR was taken from a woman of 80 years or more in good health. This sequence joins TRBV5-1 and TRBJ2-7, with D tentatively TRBD1 (5 bases). CDR3 in DNA: TGCGCCAGCAGCTGGCGGCAGGGTTTCTCCTACGAGCAGTACTTC. Protein sequence: CASSWRQGFSYEQYF.